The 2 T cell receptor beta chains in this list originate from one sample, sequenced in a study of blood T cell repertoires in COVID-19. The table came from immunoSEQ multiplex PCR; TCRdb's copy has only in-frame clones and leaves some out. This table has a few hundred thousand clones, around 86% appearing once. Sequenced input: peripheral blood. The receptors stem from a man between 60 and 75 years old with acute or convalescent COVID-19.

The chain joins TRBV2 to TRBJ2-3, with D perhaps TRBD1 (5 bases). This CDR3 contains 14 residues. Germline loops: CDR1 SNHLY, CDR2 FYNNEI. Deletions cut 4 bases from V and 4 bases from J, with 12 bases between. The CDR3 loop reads CASSGSSRADTQYF. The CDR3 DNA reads TGTGCCAGCAGTGGGAGTAGCAGGGCAGATACGCAGTATTTT.

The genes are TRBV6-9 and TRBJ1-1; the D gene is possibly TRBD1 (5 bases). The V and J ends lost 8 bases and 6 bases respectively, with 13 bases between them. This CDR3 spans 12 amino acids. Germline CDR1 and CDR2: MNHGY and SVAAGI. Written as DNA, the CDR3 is TGTGCCAGCTCCAGGGTCGGGCCTGAAGCTTTCTTT. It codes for CASSRVGPEAFF.